This TCR beta chain appears in the sequencing data of a study of OX40 agonist ivuxolimab in advanced cancers. Germline CDR1 and CDR2: MGHRA and YSYEKL. This CDR3 comprises 14 residues. Trimming removed 4 bases at V and 0 bases at J, with 9 bases between. The repertoire was sequenced with immunoSEQ multiplex PCR; TCRdb's copy has only in-frame clones and lacks some. The sample has about 73,000 clones; approximately 85% are singletons. V and J are TRBV4-1 and TRBJ1-1; D not certain. The sequence was obtained from an adult with an advanced solid tumor such as melanoma, head and neck, liver or kidney cancer. The specimen was CD4+ or CD8+ T cells sorted from blood, collected in a trial of the OX40 agonist ivuxolimab. The DNA for the CDR3 is TGCGCCAGCAGCCCTAATTGGGTGAACACTGAAGCTTTCTTT. Translated: CASSPNWVNTEAFF.